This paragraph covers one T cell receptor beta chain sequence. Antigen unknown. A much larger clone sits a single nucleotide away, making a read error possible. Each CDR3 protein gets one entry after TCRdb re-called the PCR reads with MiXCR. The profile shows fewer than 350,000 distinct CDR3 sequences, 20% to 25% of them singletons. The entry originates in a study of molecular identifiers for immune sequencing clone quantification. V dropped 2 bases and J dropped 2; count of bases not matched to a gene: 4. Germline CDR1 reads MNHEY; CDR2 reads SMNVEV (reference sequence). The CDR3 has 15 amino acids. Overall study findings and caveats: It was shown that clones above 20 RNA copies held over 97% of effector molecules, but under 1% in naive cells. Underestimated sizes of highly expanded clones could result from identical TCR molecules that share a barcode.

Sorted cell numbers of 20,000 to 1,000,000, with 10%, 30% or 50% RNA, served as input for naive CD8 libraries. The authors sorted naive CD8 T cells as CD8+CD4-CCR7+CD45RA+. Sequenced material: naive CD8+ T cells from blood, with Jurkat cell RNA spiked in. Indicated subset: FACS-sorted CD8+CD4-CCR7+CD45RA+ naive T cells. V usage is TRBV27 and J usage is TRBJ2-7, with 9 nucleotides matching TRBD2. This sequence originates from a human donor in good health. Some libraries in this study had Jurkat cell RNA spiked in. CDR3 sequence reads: CASSLTAGGPYEQYF. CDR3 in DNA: TGTGCCAGCAGTTTAACGGCGGGAGGGCCCTACGAGCAGTACTTC.